Below, 10 T cell receptor beta chains from the same sample are listed, as sequenced in a study of blood T cell repertoires in COVID-19. Produced via immunoSEQ multiplex PCR; TCRdb's table is partial and in-frame only. The sample lists some 280,000 clones; around four fifths were seen once. Sequenced input: peripheral blood. The receptors were gathered from a woman aged 45-65 years with active or convalescent COVID-19.

The chain combines TRBV19 with TRBJ2-1, with D hard to call. CDR3 size: 13 residues. Trimming took off 6 bases at V and 12 bases at J, with 18 bases between the two ends. CDR1 and CDR2 (germline): LNHDA, SQIVND (reference sequence). This chain's CDR3 is CASSLLGNNGQFF. The CDR3 DNA sequence: TGTGCCAGTAGCCTCCTAGGAAATAACGGGCAGTTCTTC.

This chain uses TRBV3-1 (or the pseudogene TRBV3-2) with TRBJ2-1; 10 nucleotides align to TRBD2. Germline CDR1 reads LGHDT; CDR2 reads YNNKEL (reference sequence). This CDR3 is 16 amino acids long. V lost 1 base, J lost 4 bases, and 4 bases stayed unmatched. CDR3 sequence: CASSQVGSGRYNEQFF. CDR3 coding DNA: TGTGCCAGCAGCCAAGTGGGTAGCGGGAGGTACAATGAGCAGTTCTTC.

The genes are TRBV11-2 and TRBJ1-1; TRBD1 matches at 8 bases. The V gene end was trimmed by 5 bases and the J gene end by 4 bases; junction bases not matched to a gene: 9. CDR1 SGHAT and CDR2 FQNNGV come from the germline V gene. This CDR3 is built from 15 residues. The CDR3 coding sequence is TGTGCCAGCAGCCCTTCATACAGGGGGAGCACTGAAGCTTTCTTT. Protein sequence: CASSPSYRGSTEAFF.

The V call is TRBV7-2, the J call TRBJ1-3; the match to TRBD1 covers 9 bases. Germline CDR1 SGHTA, CDR2 FQGNSA. The CDR3 spans 15 residues. The V segment lost 7 bases and the J segment 2 bases; nucleotides outside the gene matches: 6. The CDR3 nucleotides read TGTGCCAGCACCCTCCGGGACAGGGCTGGAAACACCATATATTTT. Translated, it gives CASTLRDRAGNTIYF.

V gene TRBV19 combines with J gene TRBJ1-3, with 9 bases identical to TRBD1. Germline CDR1 LNHDA, CDR2 SQIVND (reference sequence). V gave up 5 bases and J gave up 1 base; unmatched junction bases: 9. The CDR3 loop spans 17 amino acids. The CDR3 DNA reads TGTGCCAGTAGTCCAGCCCTGGGGACAGGGTCTGGAAACACCATATATTTT. It codes for CASSPALGTGSGNTIYF.

The J gene is TRBJ2-5, the V gene TRBV11-3; 7 bases match TRBD2. The CDR3 contains 14 residues. Germline CDR1 is SGHNT and CDR2 is YENEEA. V shed 6 bases, J shed 4 bases, and the junction held 8 bases outside the gene matches. CDR3 bases: TGTGCCAGCAGTTTCTCCCCGGGAGGAGAGACCCAGTACTTC. As protein: CASSFSPGGETQYF.

The V call is TRBV29-1, the J call TRBJ2-1, with 8 bases identical to TRBD2. Germline trimming cut 7 bases from V and 8 bases from J; bases unmatched to any gene: 13. Germline loops: CDR1 SQVTM, CDR2 ANQGSEA. This CDR3 is 14 amino acids long. The CDR3 loop is CSASSSGLWDEQFF. DNA for the CDR3: TGCAGCGCCTCATCTAGCGGGCTATGGGATGAGCAGTTCTTC.

This chain uses TRBV4-1 with TRBJ2-1, with D tentatively TRBD1 (5 bases). In germline, CDR1 is MGHRA, CDR2 YSYEKL. The length of the CDR3 is 16 residues. V was shortened by 0 bases and J by 5 bases, with 14 bases between the two germline ends. DNA for the CDR3: TGCGCCAGCAGCCAAGATTGGGGCAGGGTTCACAATGAGCAGTTCTTC. Protein product: CASSQDWGRVHNEQFF.

The chain combines TRBV28 with TRBJ1-3; D may be TRBD1 (6 bases). V was shortened by 2 bases and J by 2 bases, with 7 bases between the two germline ends. The CDR3 has 14 residues. CDR1 is MDHEN, CDR2 SYDVKM, per germline. CDR3: CASSLPGAGNTIYF. The CDR3 DNA reads as TGTGCCAGCAGTTTACCAGGGGCTGGAAACACCATATATTTT.

CDR3 region: CASGPGTSSNEQFF. DNA of the CDR3: TGTGCCAGCGGACCCGGGACTAGCTCCAATGAGCAGTTCTTC. J is TRBJ2-1 and V is TRBV18; TRBD2 aligns across 9 bases. CDR3 length: 14 amino acids. Germline V gene lookup returns CDR1 KGHSH and CDR2 LQKENI. The V and J ends lost 8 bases and 6 bases, in that order; junction bases with no gene match: 8.